The rows below give T cell receptor beta chains drawn from one sample of a study of spatial heterogeneity in lung cancer. TCRdb fed the 5' RACE reads into MiXCR, producing one record per CDR3 protein. The sample consists of under 6,500 distinct CDR3 sequences, about 8.8% of them appearing once. The material was lung tumor tissue, obtained at surgery. These receptors were collected from a female donor with early-stage non-small cell lung cancer. Each CDR3 is given with its conserved first and last residue. The D gene is left open where the match is weak. Clone size is shown for a subset of rows, as once, few, many or a class of expanded clone.

CDR3 protein	CDR3 DNA	clone size	J gene	D gene	V gene
CASSFLSDTGYNSPLHF	TGTGCCAGCAGTTTCTTATCGGACACAGGCTATAATTCACCCCTCCACTTT	many	TRBJ1-6	.	TRBV28
CASSFSQPSAEQYF	TGTGCCAGCAGCTTTTCACAGCCCTCTGCCGAGCAGTACTTC	many	TRBJ2-7	.	TRBV7-2
CASSPRGAGGGGDTQYF	TGTGCCAGCAGTCCCCGAGGAGCGGGGGGCGGAGGAGATACGCAGTATTTT	medium-sized	TRBJ2-3	TRBD2	TRBV6-6
CASSDPQGLAKNIQYF	TGCGCCAGCAGTGATCCACAGGGACTAGCCAAAAACATTCAGTACTTC	many	TRBJ2-4	.	TRBV10-2
CASSLAGSNQPQHF	TGTGCCAGCAGCTTAGCGGGCAGCAATCAGCCCCAGCATTTT	.	TRBJ1-5	.	TRBV11-2
CASSSGGARTGELFF	TGCGCCAGCAGCAGCGGGGGGGCCCGGACCGGGGAGCTGTTTTTT	many	TRBJ2-2	TRBD2	TRBV5-1
CSVAGYTQYF	TGCAGCGTTGCGGGATATACGCAGTATTTT	.	TRBJ2-3	.	TRBV29-1
CASRKRDGRDQETQYF	TGTGCCAGCAGAAAGAGGGACGGGAGGGACCAAGAGACCCAGTACTTC	many	TRBJ2-5	TRBD2	TRBV6-2/TRBV6-3
CASSLGARQGTDTQYF	TGCGCCAGCAGCTTGGGCGCTCGTCAAGGCACAGATACGCAGTATTTT	few	TRBJ2-3	.	TRBV5-1
CASSVDSAVNTIYF	TGCGCCAGCAGCGTGGACAGTGCTGTAAACACCATATATTTT	many	TRBJ1-3	.	TRBV5-1
CASSLSQGPNTEAFF	TGTGCCAGCAGTTTGTCTCAGGGGCCGAACACTGAAGCTTTCTTT	few	TRBJ1-1	.	TRBV27
CSVVGWDVEAFF	TGCAGCGTTGTAGGGTGGGACGTCGAAGCTTTCTTT	medium-sized	TRBJ1-1	.	TRBV29-1
CASRPTGQITDTQYF	TGTGCCAGCAGACCGACAGGGCAGATCACAGATACGCAGTATTTT	medium-sized	TRBJ2-3	TRBD1	TRBV6-5
CASSNTGGAKDTQYF	TGTGCCAGCAGCAACACAGGGGGCGCGAAAGATACGCAGTATTTT	.	TRBJ2-3	TRBD1	TRBV7-9
CASSSEHLRDEQFF	TGCGCCAGCAGCTCTGAACATCTTCGCGATGAGCAGTTCTTC	few	TRBJ2-1	.	TRBV5-1
CASLESGQGSPGTQYF	TGCGCCAGCCTTGAATCCGGACAGGGGTCGCCGGGTACGCAGTATTTT	few	TRBJ2-3	TRBD1	TRBV5-1
CASSPRQTNTEAFF	TGTGCCAGCTCACCGCGACAAACGAACACTGAAGCTTTCTTT	medium-sized	TRBJ1-1	.	TRBV18
CASSLVPGHEQYF	TGTGCCAGCAGCTTAGTACCCGGACACGAGCAGTACTTC	few	TRBJ2-7	.	TRBV11-2
CASRWGIRTDSPLHF	TGTGCCAGTAGATGGGGAATCCGGACAGATTCACCCCTCCACTTT	many	TRBJ1-6	.	TRBV19
CSVATGMYEQYF	TGCAGCGTAGCCACAGGGATGTACGAGCAGTACTTC	few	TRBJ2-7	.	TRBV29-1
CASSLGLATETQYF	TGCGCCAGCAGCTTGGGCCTAGCAACAGAGACCCAGTACTTC	many	TRBJ2-5	.	TRBV5-1
CASSRDGANYGYTF	TGTGCCAGCAGCCGGGACGGCGCTAACTATGGCTACACCTTC	medium-sized	TRBJ1-2	.	TRBV7-2
CASTTPLGRAYEQYF	TGTGCCAGCACCACCCCTTTAGGGAGGGCCTACGAGCAGTACTTC	medium-sized	TRBJ2-7	TRBD2	TRBV5-5
CASIASKGQRTDTQYF	TGTGCCAGCATCGCTTCTAAGGGACAGCGCACAGATACGCAGTATTTT	many	TRBJ2-3	TRBD1	TRBV6-1
CAWSHTGNRPQHF	TGTGCCTGGAGCCACACAGGGAATCGGCCCCAGCATTTT	few	TRBJ1-5	.	TRBV30
CASSLGLAGVQETQYF	TGTGCCAGCAGTTTGGGGCTAGCGGGCGTTCAAGAGACCCAGTACTTC	.	TRBJ2-5	TRBD2	TRBV12-3/TRBV12-4
CASSQVGQSSQYF	TGTGCCAGCAGCCAAGTTGGGCAGAGCTCCCAGTACTTC	medium-sized	TRBJ2-5	.	TRBV4-2
CASSPNLNNEQFF	TGTGCCAGCTCACCAAATTTAAACAATGAGCAGTTCTTC	many	TRBJ2-1	.	TRBV18
CASSQGVRERSSYEQYF	TGTGCCAGCAGCCAAGGGGTACGGGAAAGGAGCTCCTACGAGCAGTACTTC	medium-sized	TRBJ2-7	.	TRBV4-2
CASSEERFYGYTF	TGTGCCAGCAGTGAAGAGCGTTTCTATGGCTACACCTTC	many	TRBJ1-2	.	TRBV6-1
CASSFIAGELFF	TGTGCCAGCAGTTTTATAGCCGGGGAGCTGTTTTTT	large	TRBJ2-2	.	TRBV12-3/TRBV12-4
CASSQADRDRGQPQHF	TGTGCCAGCAGCCAAGCGGACCGGGACAGGGGGCAGCCCCAGCATTTT	medium-sized	TRBJ1-5	TRBD1	TRBV4-2
CSAPTSGSKYEQYF	TGCAGTGCTCCGACTAGCGGGAGTAAATACGAGCAGTACTTC	many	TRBJ2-7	TRBD2	TRBV20-1
CASSGRDRYEQYF	TGTGCCAGCAGCGGCCGGGACAGGTACGAGCAGTACTTC	few	TRBJ2-7	TRBD1	TRBV5-6
CSAKDRGRGSTDTQYF	TGCAGTGCTAAGGACAGGGGGCGCGGGAGCACAGATACGCAGTATTTT	many	TRBJ2-3	TRBD1	TRBV20-1
CASRSDPGQGSGELFF	TGCGCCAGCAGGTCGGACCCGGGACAGGGGTCCGGGGAGCTGTTTTTT	medium-sized	TRBJ2-2	TRBD1	TRBV4-1
CASRGPGTDTQYF	TGTGCCAGCAGGGGACCGGGCACAGATACGCAGTATTTT	medium-sized	TRBJ2-3	.	TRBV28
CASSQDLLIRDSLFSGANVLTF	TGCGCCAGCAGCCAAGATCTCTTAATTCGGGACTCCTTATTCTCTGGGGCCAACGTCCTGACTTTC	medium-sized	TRBJ2-6	.	TRBV4-3
CASSQDQGTFLAGGPGEQFF	TGCGCCAGCAGCCAAGATCAGGGGACCTTTCTAGCGGGGGGGCCAGGTGAGCAGTTCTTC	medium-sized	TRBJ2-1	TRBD2	TRBV4-1
CSARDLGVNRETQYF	TGCAGTGCTAGAGATTTGGGGGTAAATCGCGAGACCCAGTACTTC	medium-sized	TRBJ2-5	.	TRBV20-1
CASSPGLAGGGDTQYF	TGTGCCAGCAGCCCGGGACTAGCGGGAGGCGGAGATACGCAGTATTTT	many	TRBJ2-3	TRBD2	TRBV5-8
CASSDPAVQETQYF	TGCGCCAGCAGTGATCCGGCCGTACAAGAGACCCAGTACTTC	medium-sized	TRBJ2-5	.	TRBV10-2
CATSAGGSGANVLTF	TGTGCCACCAGTGCGGGTGGTTCTGGGGCCAACGTCCTGACTTTC	many	TRBJ2-6	.	TRBV24-1
CAWKVISYEQYF	TGTGCCTGGAAAGTGATCTCCTACGAGCAGTACTTC	.	TRBJ2-7	.	TRBV30
CASSFFRGNSPLHF	TGTGCCAGCAGTTTTTTTCGGGGAAATTCACCCCTCCACTTT	medium-sized	TRBJ1-6	.	TRBV28
CASSPGQNTEAFF	TGTGCCAGCTCACCAGGGCAAAACACTGAAGCTTTCTTT	medium-sized	TRBJ1-1	.	TRBV18
CASSPRLAGGHTYNEQFF	TGTGCCAGCTCACCTCGACTAGCGGGGGGCCATACCTACAATGAGCAGTTCTTC	many	TRBJ2-1	TRBD2	TRBV18
CASSRDFSGNTIYF	TGTGCCAGCAGTCGGGACTTCTCTGGAAACACCATATATTTT	many	TRBJ1-3	.	TRBV6-6
CASNVRTLLAQYF	TGTGCCAGCAACGTAAGAACCCTTTTGGCCCAGTACTTC	medium-sized	TRBJ2-5	.	TRBV7-3
CASSLSDTQYF	TGTGCCAGCAGCCTCTCAGATACGCAGTATTTT	few	TRBJ2-3	.	TRBV5-4
CASSLARGSPNYGYTF	TGTGCCAGCAGTTTAGCCAGGGGCTCCCCTAACTATGGCTACACCTTC	many	TRBJ1-2	.	TRBV27
CASSVSLINSPLHF	TGTGCCAGCAGTGTTTCGCTCATTAATTCACCCCTCCACTTT	.	TRBJ1-6	.	TRBV2
CASSRGQETQYF	TGTGCCAGCAGCAGGGGCCAAGAGACCCAGTACTTC	.	TRBJ2-5	.	TRBV5-4